The entry below gives a single T cell receptor (beta chain) sequence along with its context. What this receptor recognizes is not known. This entry comes from a study of CXCR3-negative and CXCR3-positive naive CD8 T cells (dated by TCRdb to 2018 to 2020). General notes on the study: In total, roughly 140 million TRB reads were obtained, corresponding to roughly 1.5 +/- 0.3 million reads per library. Diversity and physicochemical repertoire analyses covered 10 to 11 donors pooled from two independent experiments. Naive subsets from about five donors and memory cells from 3 donors were included in the TRBV-TRBJ cluster analysis.

The CDR3 runs 14 residues from the cysteine to the phenylalanine. The DNA sequence is not available. Reading the germline V gene gives CDR1 SGHRS and CDR2 YFSETQ. Data came from a NextSeq 550. The Human TCR Profiling Kit (MiLaboratory) was used to make UMI-labeled 5' RACE TRB cDNA libraries. cDNA synthesis used the entire amount of extracted RNA, and PCR amplification then used the entire amount of cDNA produced. Libraries were prepared in parallel with an identical number of PCR cycles. In the source study's methods: With a minimum of two reads required per UMI, MIGEC and MiXCR pulled out about 50,000 +/- 10,000 unique UMI-labeled TRB cDNA molecules from each library. An average of around 40,000 +/- 10,000 functional in-frame TRB CDR3 nucleotide clonotypes without stop codons was found per library. After each sample was downsampled to 5000 UMI-labeled TRB molecules, VDJtools was used to calculate diversity metrics such as normalized Shannon-Wiener and Chao1. VDJtools was used to calculate clonotype-size-weighted physicochemical properties of the central five CDR3 residues, namely interaction energy, strength, volume and Kidera factor 4. With the reads reprocessed by TCRdb, a single entry stands for each CDR3 protein sequence and no DNA is reported. The V and J calls shown here were made by TCRdb, not taken from the authors' results. The data table for this sample lists roughly 29,000 distinct CDR3 sequences. The ten biggest clones cover roughly a tenth of the sample.

Overall results and qualifications from the work: Both naive subsets had comparably high repertoire diversity, while memory CD8+ T cells had much lower repertoire diversity. CXCR3 expression partially decreased after cryopreservation, so most assays used freshly isolated PBMCs. Within the same donor, TRBV-TRBJ usage looked similar between naive CXCR3-negative and CXCR3-positive cells, but memory cells had distinct patterns. Because surface CD5, which is linked to self-reactivity in mice, was comparable between the naive subsets, TCR interaction strength was also inferred from the physicochemical properties of TRB CDR3s.

Each CD8+ T cell subset was flow-sorted in triplicate, with roughly 300,000 cells per subset placed directly into RLT lysis buffer. Using standard density gradient centrifugation, peripheral blood mononuclear cells were isolated from buffy coats. Total RNA was extracted from sorted cells using an RNeasy Mini Kit. The receptor was derived from a human donor in good health. Some clones in this sample may be carry-over from other donors' samples. The chain couples TRBV5-1 to TRBJ2-7; TCRdb designates TRBD1, a call that cannot be tested without DNA. Sequenced material: memory CD8+ T cells from blood. Read against the paper, the sample's cell subset or site label means: conventional CD8+ memory T cells (TMEM), sorted as controls. The CDR3 corresponds to CASSSPDNSYEQYF.